The clone carrying this T cell receptor (beta chain) was seen at least ten times. The record originates from a study of spatial heterogeneity in lung cancer. Time point noted: sample taken at primary tumor resection. MiXCR, applied by TCRdb to the 5' RACE reads, yields one record per CDR3 protein. The table lists roughly 79,000 distinct CDR3 sequences, roughly 8% of them singletons. CDR3 length: 15 residues. Between the trimmed V and J ends, which lost 5 bases and 0 bases, there was a span of 9 bases. The germline V gene has CDR1 KGHDR and CDR2 SFDVKD. This TCR came from a male donor with early-stage non-small cell lung cancer. Sequencing was performed on PBMCs, taken at surgery. The rearrangement links TRBV24-1 to TRBJ2-2; D remains unclear. The CDR3 loop is CATSGGLANTGELFF. DNA for the CDR3: TGTGCCACCAGTGGTGGCCTAGCGAACACCGGGGAGCTGTTTTTT.